The rows below give T cell receptor beta chains drawn from one sample of a study of identical twins. From the 5' RACE reads, TCRdb called clonotypes with MiXCR, one entry per CDR3 protein. The table records over 550,000 distinct CDR3 sequences, less than 9% of them present only once. This sample also belongs to another study, concerning yellow fever vaccine responses in identical twins.

What was sequenced was PBMCs. These TCRs come from a young woman in good health. Both conserved end residues are part of each CDR3. D genes are given only for firm matches. Clone size appears in some rows only: once, few, many, or a class for an expanded clone.

TRBJ2-4	TRBV12-3/TRBV12-4	-	TRBD1	TGTGCCAGCAGTTTAGAGCCTTTCCCGGGACAGGGGGCGAGGGGAGCCAAAAACATTCAGTACTTC	CASSLEPFPGQGARGAKNIQYF
TRBJ2-5	TRBV27	few	-	TGTGCCAGCAGTCCCTCAGGGAGCGGGTACCTTCAAGAGACCCAGTACTTC	CASSPSGSGYLQETQYF
TRBJ1-2	TRBV18	-	-	TGTGCCAGCTCACCCGCCGGACCCTATGGCTACACCTTC	CASSPAGPYGYTF
TRBJ2-1	TRBV13	few	TRBD2	TGTGCCAGCAGTTCGACCCAAGCTCAGCGGGAGCCCCCAGGCCCCGGCAATAATGAGCAGTTCTTC	CASSSTQAQREPPGPGNNEQFF
TRBJ1-3	TRBV12-3/TRBV12-4	few	TRBD1	TGTGCCAGCAGTCCCATGACAGGGGTTGGAAACACCATATATTTT	CASSPMTGVGNTIYF
TRBJ2-1	TRBV11-2	few	TRBD2	TGTGCCAGCAGCCCGTCGACTAGCGGTTACAATGAGCAGTTCTTC	CASSPSTSGYNEQFF
TRBJ2-2	TRBV2	few	-	TGTGCCAGCAGGGGTGTCTCGGGACCTCCCACCGGGGAGCTGTTTTTT	CASRGVSGPPTGELFF
TRBJ1-1	TRBV7-9	few	-	TGTGCCAGCAGCATAACAGGTAACACTGAAGCTTTCTTT	CASSITGNTEAFF
TRBJ2-1	TRBV19	-	TRBD2	TGTGCCAGTAGTACACTAGCGGGAGGGGTTGGGGAGCAGTTCTTC	CASSTLAGGVGEQFF
TRBJ2-6	TRBV7-9	-	-	TGTGCCAGCAGCCGACAGTCTTCTGGGGCCAACGTCCTGACTTTC	CASSRQSSGANVLTF
TRBJ1-5	TRBV7-2	-	-	TGTGCCAGCAGCTTAGATGGGGTTCAGCCCCAGCATTTT	CASSLDGVQPQHF
TRBJ2-3	TRBV6-4	many	-	TGTGCCAGCAGTAGGGACTCCAGCACAGATACGCAGTATTTT	CASSRDSSTDTQYF
TRBJ2-3	TRBV10-1	-	-	TGCGCCAGCACTTTTTCGGGATCAGATACGCAGTATTTT	CASTFSGSDTQYF
TRBJ1-1	TRBV12-3/TRBV12-4	-	-	TGTGCCAGCAGTTTAAGCCGTCGGGCTTTCTTT	CASSLSRRAFF
TRBJ2-1	TRBV9	-	TRBD1	TGTGCCAGCAGCGCTGAGACAGGGTCCTACAATGAGCAGTTCTTC	CASSAETGSYNEQFF
TRBJ2-7	TRBV5-1	few	-	TGCGCCAGCAGCTTCGGGGGCATCTACGAGCAGTACTTC	CASSFGGIYEQYF
TRBJ2-7	TRBV7-2	-	-	TGTGCCAGCAGCTTAGTTAGCGCCGGGGTCTACGAGCAGTACTTC	CASSLVSAGVYEQYF
TRBJ2-1	TRBV18	few	TRBD2	TGTGCCAGCTCAACTACACCAGGACTAGCGGGCAACTACAATGAGCAGTTCTTC	CASSTTPGLAGNYNEQFF
TRBJ2-1	TRBV3-1	few	TRBD2	TGTGCCAGCAGCCAAGGAGCGGGGGGCGTCACTGAGCAGTTCTTC	CASSQGAGGVTEQFF
TRBJ2-1	TRBV3-1	few	-	TGTGCCAGCAGCCACGCAGATGAGCAGTTCTTC	CASSHADEQFF
TRBJ2-1	TRBV27	many	TRBD2	TGTGCCACCAGAGCAATGGGGGGGTTCTCCTACAATGAGCAGTTCTTC	CATRAMGGFSYNEQFF
TRBJ2-7	TRBV12-3/TRBV12-4	many	TRBD2	TGTGCCAGCAGTTTCTCCGGCCTAGCGGGAGTTTCCTACGAGCAGTACTTC	CASSFSGLAGVSYEQYF
TRBJ2-7	TRBV10-3	many	-	TGTGCCATCAGTGATGCCACCTACGAGCAGTACTTC	CAISDATYEQYF
TRBJ1-5	TRBV28	many	TRBD1	TGTGCCAGCAGTTCCCCGGGACAGGGAAGCAATCAGCCCCAGCATTTT	CASSSPGQGSNQPQHF
TRBJ2-3	TRBV5-1	many	TRBD1	TGCGCCAGCAGCTTGGAGCGGACAGGGACAGATACGCAGTATTTT	CASSLERTGTDTQYF
TRBJ2-1	TRBV9	few	TRBD2	TGTGCCAGCAGCGTAGACCGCGGGACTAGGATACCCAATGAGCAGTTCTTC	CASSVDRGTRIPNEQFF
TRBJ2-7	TRBV5-1	-	-	TGCGCCAGCAGCTTGGTGGTCCGGGACGAGCAGTACTTC	CASSLVVRDEQYF
TRBJ1-5	TRBV12-3/TRBV12-4	-	-	TGTGCCAGCAGCGGGACGGTTGAAAATCAGCCCCAGCATTTT	CASSGTVENQPQHF
TRBJ2-3	TRBV28	few	TRBD2	TGTGCCAGCAGCATATATCCTAGCGGGGCTTACACAGATACGCAGTATTTT	CASSIYPSGAYTDTQYF
TRBJ2-1	TRBV2	many	-	TGTGCCAGCATCGGCAACTCCTACAATGAGCAGTTCTTC	CASIGNSYNEQFF
TRBJ1-1	TRBV4-2	few	-	TGTGCCAGCAGCCAAGTTGGTACGGTGAACACTGAAGCTTTCTTT	CASSQVGTVNTEAFF
TRBJ2-3	TRBV7-7	many	-	TGTGCCAGCAGCCATTATGGAGATACGCAGTATTTT	CASSHYGDTQYF
TRBJ2-7	TRBV28	-	-	TGTGCCAGCATTGGCAACAACTACGAGCAGTACTTC	CASIGNNYEQYF
TRBJ2-1	TRBV7-2	few	TRBD2	TGTGCCAGCAGCTTAGGTAGGGCCCCGGGACTAGCGGGTTCTAGCTCCTACAATGAGCAGTTCTTC	CASSLGRAPGLAGSSSYNEQFF
TRBJ2-5	TRBV9	-	-	TGTGCCAGCAGCGTAAGGATCCAAGAGACCCAGTACTTC	CASSVRIQETQYF
TRBJ2-5	TRBV5-1	few	-	TGCGCCAGCAGCCCGACGACAGATCAAGAGACCCAGTACTTC	CASSPTTDQETQYF
TRBJ1-4	TRBV25-1	many	-	TGTGCCAGCAGTGCTCGAGAAAAACTGTTTTTT	CASSAREKLFF
TRBJ2-2	TRBV7-2	-	TRBD2	TGTGCCAGCAGCTTAGCCGCGGGGGGGCCGGCCGGGGAGCTGTTTTTT	CASSLAAGGPAGELFF
TRBJ2-7	TRBV7-6	few	-	TGTGCCAGCAGCTTATTTCCCGGGAACGAGCAGTACTTC	CASSLFPGNEQYF
TRBJ2-7	TRBV11-3	few	-	TGTGCCAGCAGCACCGGGACTGGGATACTCTACGAGCAGTACTTC	CASSTGTGILYEQYF
TRBJ2-5	TRBV20-1	few	TRBD2	TGCAGTGCTAGAGCCGGGTCTAGCGGGGGAGACCAAGAGACCCAGTACTTC	CSARAGSSGGDQETQYF
TRBJ2-3	TRBV3-1	few	TRBD1	TGTGCCAGCAGCGCACAGGGGGGACAAGGAGATACGCAGTATTTT	CASSAQGGQGDTQYF
TRBJ2-3	TRBV29-1	many	-	TGCAGCGTTGAAGATGCCAGGGGGGCAGATACGCAGTATTTT	CSVEDARGADTQYF
TRBJ1-5	TRBV15	few	-	TGTGCCACCAGCAGAGATAGGGCAAATCAGCCCCAGCATTTT	CATSRDRANQPQHF
TRBJ2-2	TRBV12-3/TRBV12-4	many	TRBD1	TGTGCCAGCAGAATGACAGGGTCCTGGGAGCTGTTTTTT	CASRMTGSWELFF
TRBJ2-5	TRBV15	-	-	TGTGCCACCAACCGCAACGGACTGGGAGAGACCCAGTACTTC	CATNRNGLGETQYF
TRBJ2-6	TRBV12-5	-	TRBD1	TGTGCTAGTGGTTTGGAGGGGGCAGCTGGGGCCAACGTCCTGACTTTC	CASGLEGAAGANVLTF
TRBJ2-1	TRBV5-5	many	TRBD1	TGTGCCAGCAGCGCCTCCCGGGACAGTGAGCAGTTCTTC	CASSASRDSEQFF
TRBJ2-1	TRBV7-2	few	TRBD2	TGTGCCAGCAGCTTAGGCGGGGGGGCGATCAATGAGCAGTTCTTC	CASSLGGGAINEQFF
TRBJ2-4	TRBV15	many	-	TGTGCCACCAGCACTTTTGGCGGGGACAAAAACATTCAGTACTTC	CATSTFGGDKNIQYF
TRBJ2-6	TRBV20-1	-	-	TGCAGTGCTATCGACGGGGTCGGGGCCAACGTCCTGACTTTC	CSAIDGVGANVLTF
TRBJ1-2	TRBV6-1	-	-	TGTGCCAGCAGTGTCTCCTCCGGGGGCTACACCTTC	CASSVSSGGYTF
TRBJ2-7	TRBV27	few	-	TGTGCCAGCAGCTACTTGCCGGGACTCCGAACCTACGAGCAGTACTTC	CASSYLPGLRTYEQYF
TRBJ1-1	TRBV28	-	-	TGTGCCAGCAGTTTGTTTGATGAGGCTTTCTTT	CASSLFDEAFF
TRBJ2-1	TRBV7-2	-	-	TGTGCCAGCAGCTTAGCCGGACAAGACTACAATGAGCAGTTCTTC	CASSLAGQDYNEQFF
TRBJ2-7	TRBV11-2	many	TRBD2	TGTGCCAGCCGACGCCATAGCGGGTACGAGCAGTACTTC	CASRRHSGYEQYF
TRBJ2-1	TRBV3-1	few	-	TGTGCCAGCAGCCAAGTGGGCGGGCCGTCCTACAATGAGCAGTTCTTC	CASSQVGGPSYNEQFF
TRBJ1-5	TRBV12-3/TRBV12-4	many	-	TGTGCCAGCAAAGCTTCGATTAGCAATCAGCCCCAGCATTTT	CASKASISNQPQHF
TRBJ2-6	TRBV29-1	-	-	TGCAGCGTTGTAGGGCCCCTCGACCCATACTCTGGGGCCAACGTCCTGACTTTC	CSVVGPLDPYSGANVLTF
TRBJ2-7	TRBV7-2	-	TRBD2	TGTGCCAGCAGCGTAGGACCACCGGGACTAGTCTACGAGCAGTACTTC	CASSVGPPGLVYEQYF